These T cell receptor beta chains were read from a single sample in a study of blood T cells in healthy people across ages. MiXCR, applied by TCRdb to the 5' RACE reads, yields one record per CDR3 protein. The repertoire holds around 1,500,000 distinct CDR3 sequences, around two fifths seen once, with roughly 7.7% in the top ten. Sequencing was carried out using blood. These receptors came from a woman in her late teens or twenties in good health. Both conserved end residues are trimmed from each CDR3. Fields, in order: V gene, J gene, clone size, CDR3 protein. Size values are once, few and many counts, or a class for expanded clones, and some rows have none.

>TRBV20-1|TRBJ2-1|.
SASRGLAGKNEQF
>TRBV13|TRBJ2-3|.
ASSLRRGLSGGTQY
>TRBV7-9|TRBJ2-7|.
ASRNLNSYEQY
>TRBV19|TRBJ2-3|once
ASSTYSGREVTDTQY
>TRBV6-6|TRBJ1-1|.
ASDTGKRGNTEAF
>TRBV7-2|TRBJ1-2|.
ASSARDSTNYGYT
>TRBV7-9|TRBJ2-1|.
ASSFPKAGLYNEQF
>TRBV5-1|TRBJ1-1|.
ASSLSEVGTEAF
>TRBV12-5|TRBJ1-1|few
AGGVNTEAF
>TRBV27|TRBJ2-7|.
ASRLRSLIQVSSYEQY
>TRBV9|TRBJ1-2|once
ASSLQGAFGYGYT
>TRBV6-5|TRBJ1-2|.
ASSPETGGGFGYT
>TRBV28|TRBJ1-6|.
ASILSGTGYNSPLH
>TRBV28|TRBJ2-4|few
ASSPLEVSKNIQY
>TRBV7-6|TRBJ2-7|.
ASSLRPSNSYEQY
>TRBV6-5|TRBJ2-3|many
ASSYSGGDTDTQY
>TRBV20-1|TRBJ2-1|many
SARDTSGDYNEQF
>TRBV4-2|TRBJ2-2|.
ASRRGGTDTGELF
>TRBV5-1|TRBJ2-7|few
ASSLEANYEQY
>TRBV6-1|TRBJ2-7|few
ASSETSGTSYEQY
>TRBV6-2/TRBV6-3|TRBJ2-3|few
ASNPGQGDADTQY
>TRBV20-1|TRBJ2-1|few
SARAQGGRRYNEQF
>TRBV7-2|TRBJ1-2|.
ASSLAETSLNGYT
>TRBV4-1|TRBJ1-2|.
ASSQDGTGGSYGYT
>TRBV14|TRBJ1-3|.
ASSQRTAGNTIY
>TRBV10-2|TRBJ2-3|.
ASSEMRDTDTQY
>TRBV10-3|TRBJ1-5|.
AISESGALNQPQH
>TRBV6-1|TRBJ2-3|few
ASRVRPTDTQY
>TRBV27|TRBJ2-1|.
ASSGGHVDRVGNEQF
>TRBV7-2|TRBJ2-7|many
ASSLFSSTSGKSHEQY
>TRBV6-1|TRBJ1-5|.
ASSEATGGNQPQH
>TRBV27|TRBJ2-5|few
ASSLWFGETQY
>TRBV5-1|TRBJ1-2|few
ASSVEIGGGYT
>TRBV12-5|TRBJ2-2|.
ASVGGGKNTGELF
>TRBV21-1|TRBJ1-2|.
ASRGPGVSYGYT
>TRBV7-2|TRBJ2-3|.
ASSLGRTSGGTSTDTQY
>TRBV6-6|TRBJ2-7|.
ASRGDSSHEQY
>TRBV6-5|TRBJ2-3|.
ASSSPDGTSGGPTDTQY
>TRBV6-5|TRBJ1-4|few
ASSYKIPDEKLF
>TRBV20-1|TRBJ1-1|.
SASKENTEAF
>TRBV20-1|TRBJ2-7|few
SARKGTGYEQY
>TRBV6-5|TRBJ2-1|.
ASSSAYPFRSSYNEQF
>TRBV28|TRBJ1-1|.
ASTSLSSQSEAF
>TRBV29-1|TRBJ2-5|.
SVFVYGKWGNEQY
>TRBV2|TRBJ2-3|few
ASSDIGVRSTDTQY
>TRBV10-3|TRBJ1-4|few
AISESGDREKLF
>TRBV20-1|TRBJ2-7|.
SAIARTSGRAVYEQY
>TRBV11-2|TRBJ2-1|few
ASSPPWGTQTYNEQF
>TRBV6-7|TRBJ1-2|many
ASSYSGGQLYGYT
>TRBV20-1|TRBJ2-7|few
SASPENYEQY
>TRBV20-1|TRBJ2-3|.
SAAPGTHTDTQY
>TRBV2|TRBJ2-7|.
ASSEPDPSYEQY
>TRBV20-1|.|.
SAMKRFSSYNEQY
>TRBV11-1|TRBJ2-3|.
ASNEDPVQY
>TRBV24-1|TRBJ2-5|.
ATSDPRFGREETQY
>TRBV27|TRBJ2-5|.
ASGKRDQETQY
>TRBV20-1|TRBJ2-7|.
SATQGGDYEQY
>TRBV12-3/TRBV12-4|TRBJ2-3|few
ASSPGQTSTDTQY